The rows below give T cell receptor beta chains drawn from one sample of a study of regulatory T cells in long-lasting Graves disease. TCRdb reprocessed the multiplex PCR reads with MiXCR, giving one entry per CDR3 protein. The sample holds hundreds of thousands of distinct CDR3 sequences, about 16% seen once. This sample was also put to use in a study of T cells in Graves' hyperthyroidism and ophthalmopathy.

Sample: peripheral blood mononuclear cells (PBMCs), taken at new diagnosis, from a patient treated with antithyroid drugs. The source is a woman aged 30 to 39 with Graves disease. Both conserved end residues are part of each CDR3. The order of the fields is J gene, D gene, clone size, V gene, CDR3 DNA, CDR3 protein. D genes are given only for firm matches. Some rows mark clone size as missing; the rest say once, few, many or name a class of expanded clone.

TRBJ2-3 - many TRBV5-1 TGCGCCAGCAGCTTCCCTGCTAGCAGGGATACGCAGTATTTT CASSFPASRDTQYF
TRBJ2-7 TRBD1 - TRBV30 TGTGCCTGGAGCGAAAAGGACAGGGGGGACTACGAGCGGTACTTC CAWSEKDRGDYERYF
TRBJ2-2 TRBD2 many TRBV5-4 TGTGCCAGCAGCCTCCGGGGGGGTGCGAACACCGGGGAGCTGTTTTTT CASSLRGGANTGELFF
TRBJ2-6 - - TRBV7-2 TGTGCCAGCAGCCTGGGACCGCTCTCTGGGGCCAACGTCCTGACTTTC CASSLGPLSGANVLTF
TRBJ2-5 TRBD2 many TRBV6-5 TGTGCCAGCAGTTACTCAGGCGCTAGCGGGGCCCGAACCCAGTACTTC CASSYSGASGARTQYF
TRBJ2-1 TRBD1 many TRBV2 TGTGCCAGCAGCCGGGACAGTATCAATGAGCAGTTCTTC CASSRDSINEQFF
TRBJ2-7 TRBD2 many TRBV28 TGTGCCAGCAGTCGGACTAGCGCCTACGAGCAGTACTTC CASSRTSAYEQYF
TRBJ1-1 TRBD1 few TRBV29-1 TGCAGCGTCTCTCCGGGGACAGGGAACACTGAAGCTTTCTTT CSVSPGTGNTEAFF
TRBJ2-2 - - TRBV2 TGTGCCAGCAGTGAAGGGAGCGGAACCCACACCGGGGAGCTGTTTTTT CASSEGSGTHTGELFF
TRBJ2-7 TRBD2 many TRBV7-2 TGTGCCAGCAGCTCCCAGGGAGGGGCCAACGAGCAGTACTTC CASSSQGGANEQYF
TRBJ2-7 - many TRBV28 TGTGCCAGCAGTTTAAGGGGTGGGGTGGCCTACGAGCAGTACTTC CASSLRGGVAYEQYF
TRBJ2-7 - many TRBV18 TGTGCCAGCTCACTCAACACGGGACAAGTCTACGAGCAGTACTTC CASSLNTGQVYEQYF
TRBJ2-3 - many TRBV28 TGTGCCATGGGAGCGGAGGGGGGAGATACGCAGTATTTT CAMGAEGGDTQYF
TRBJ2-7 TRBD1 many TRBV7-8 TGTGCCAGCAGCTTCAGAACAGGGGATTACGAGCAGTACTTC CASSFRTGDYEQYF
TRBJ1-5 TRBD1 many TRBV27 TGTGCCAGCAGCCTAAATTGGGACAGTGTCAATCAGCCCCAGCATTTT CASSLNWDSVNQPQHF
TRBJ1-5 - many TRBV20-1 TGCAGTGCTAGCGCAACCCGTAGCAATCAGCCCCAGCATTTT CSASATRSNQPQHF
TRBJ2-7 - - TRBV20-1 TGCAGTGCTCCTACCCCGAGTGGCGGAAAGAAAGGCGAGCAGTACTTC CSAPTPSGGKKGEQYF
TRBJ2-2 - - TRBV5-1 TGCGCCAGCAGTCAGACAGGGAGGTATGGCGGGGAGCTGTTTTTT CASSQTGRYGGELFF
TRBJ2-7 TRBD2 many TRBV20-1 TGCAGTGCTACCCGACTAGCGAATACCTACGAGCAGTACTTC CSATRLANTYEQYF
TRBJ1-1 - many TRBV12-3/TRBV12-4 TGTGCCAGCAGACCCGTGTGGGCGTCCAACACTGAAGCTTTCTTT CASRPVWASNTEAFF
TRBJ2-3 TRBD2 many TRBV7-2 TGTGCCAGCAGCTTAGCGCCTAGCGGGGTGGATACGCAGTATTTT CASSLAPSGVDTQYF
TRBJ2-7 - many TRBV6-2/TRBV6-3 TGTGCCAGCAGTTACGACGGGGGTCCTACCTACGAGCAGTACTTC CASSYDGGPTYEQYF